This T cell receptor (beta chain) appears in the sequencing data of a study of identical twins. This clonotype has at least ten counts. In TCRdb, the 5' RACE reads were re-called with MiXCR into one record per CDR3 protein. The repertoire holds under 350,000 distinct CDR3 sequences, less than 9.5% seen once, with under 7.5% in the top ten. The CDR3 spans 15 residues. Deletions cut 0 bases from V and 5 bases from J, with 13 bases between. CDR1 and CDR2 (germline): MNHEY, SMNVEV (reference sequence). These data were also filed under a second study, of yellow fever vaccine responses in identical twins.

This TCR was sampled from a young woman in good health. This rearrangement joins TRBV27 to TRBJ2-5; tentatively, D is TRBD1 (5 bases). Sequenced: CD8+ T cells sorted from blood. For the CDR3, the DNA is TGTGCCAGCAGTTTATCGATTTCAGGGTCCGAGACCCAGTACTTC. Amino acid sequence: CASSLSISGSETQYF.